This is a list of T cell receptor beta chains from one sample in a study of T cell repertoires in cytomegalovirus infection. These receptors have no identified antigens. TCRdb re-called the reads through MiXCR, storing one row per CDR3 protein. The sample has approximately 270,000 distinct CDR3 sequences, around 20% seen once. Source: cultured PBMCs, taken from culture after CMV antigen stimulation. The source is a human donor in good health (CMV status not recorded). Some clones in this sample may be carry-over from other donors' samples. Each CDR3 is given without its conserved first and last residue. Fields, in order: clone size, V gene, J gene, CDR3 protein. Clone size is stated in some rows and not others, as once, few, many or a class when expanded.

size: many; V: TRBV12-3/TRBV12-4; J: TRBJ2-1; CDR3: ASSPPGRRENNEQF
size: many; V: TRBV7-6; J: TRBJ2-1; CDR3: ASSLEAPRDYNEQF
size: .; V: TRBV9; J: TRBJ2-1; CDR3: ASSVGSGRSNEQF
size: .; V: TRBV4-1; J: TRBJ1-1; CDR3: ASSHPGQGRTEAF
size: few; V: TRBV6-5; J: TRBJ2-7; CDR3: ASSYSSSGTGRYEQY
size: once; V: TRBV6-5; J: TRBJ2-3; CDR3: ASSYSAQTGTTSDTQY
size: few; V: TRBV6-6; J: TRBJ2-7; CDR3: ASSEGTGEQY
size: few; V: TRBV6-2/TRBV6-3; J: TRBJ2-7; CDR3: ASSSAGLAREQY
size: many; V: TRBV4-3; J: TRBJ2-3; CDR3: ASSQDPSGGGDTQY
size: many; V: TRBV7-2; J: TRBJ2-7; CDR3: ASSLSGSRPYEQY
size: few; V: TRBV18; J: TRBJ1-1; CDR3: ASSPGAYAGPEAF
size: many; V: TRBV7-2; J: TRBJ2-5; CDR3: ASSLQGETQY
size: .; V: TRBV4-1; J: TRBJ1-2; CDR3: ASSQEQGFYGYT
size: many; V: TRBV7-2; J: TRBJ2-2; CDR3: ASSLARGLNIGELF